The rows below give T cell receptor beta chains drawn from one sample of a study of T cell repertoires in cytomegalovirus infection. In TCRdb, the reads were re-called with MiXCR into one record per CDR3 protein. The table includes fewer than 250,000 distinct CDR3 sequences, 9% to 15% detected once. Source material: PBMCs. The receptor source for this set is a human donor in good health (CMV status not recorded). Some clones in this sample may be carry-over from other donors' samples. The CDR3 runs from the conserved cysteine through the conserved F or W. The D gene is left open where the match is weak. For some rows the clone size is stated as once, few or many, or as a class when expanded; others skip it.

V gene	J gene	clone size	D gene	CDR3 DNA	CDR3 protein
TRBV11-3	TRBJ1-5	few	.	TGTGCCAGCAGCCGGGGCCGAGGTCAGCCCCAGCATTTT	CASSRGRGQPQHF
TRBV18	TRBJ2-7	.	TRBD2	TGTGCCAGCTCACCAAATGGAGCGGGAGTTGACGAGCAGTACTTC	CASSPNGAGVDEQYF
TRBV12-3/TRBV12-4	TRBJ1-4	.	.	TGTGCCAGCAGTCCCTGGGTCCGGGGGCTAGCTAATGAAAAACTGTTTTTT	CASSPWVRGLANEKLFF
TRBV4-3	TRBJ1-5	.	TRBD1	TGCGCCAGCAGCCAAGCTTTTACAGGGGATCAGCCCCAGCATTTT	CASSQAFTGDQPQHF
TRBV6-2/TRBV6-3	TRBJ2-5	.	.	TGTGCCAGCAGCAGGGGTACCCCAAGAGAGACCCAGTACTTC	CASSRGTPRETQYF
TRBV7-2	TRBJ2-3	.	TRBD2	TGTGCCAGCAGCTCCCACAGCGGGGGGGCCGAAGATACGCAGTATTTT	CASSSHSGGAEDTQYF
TRBV20-1	TRBJ2-7	.	.	TGCAGTGCTACTCCTTACAGGGCGGGCGAGCAGTACTTC	CSATPYRAGEQYF
TRBV7-9	TRBJ1-1	many	.	TGTGCCAGCAGCTGGGAGCAGGGGAGACGGAACACTGAAGCTTTCTTT	CASSWEQGRRNTEAFF
TRBV10-3	TRBJ1-1	many	.	TGTGCCACCTTAGCGACCGGGGGCCACACTGAAGCTTTCTTT	CATLATGGHTEAFF
TRBV7-3	TRBJ2-3	many	.	TGTGCCAGCAGCTTAAGGCCGACGGAGGCGCAGTATTTT	CASSLRPTEAQYF
TRBV28	TRBJ2-7	many	.	TGTGCCAGCAGTTTAAGCCGGGAGCAGTACTTC	CASSLSREQYF
TRBV6-5	TRBJ2-3	few	.	TGTGCCAGCAGCCTCCCCTTAGGGGCGCAGTATTTT	CASSLPLGAQYF
TRBV2	TRBJ2-2	.	.	TGTGCCAGCAGAGGCGGCTTCGGCGGGGAGCTGTTTTTT	CASRGGFGGELFF
TRBV7-2	TRBJ2-7	many	TRBD1	TGTGCCAGCAGCGAAGACAGGGCGGCGTCCTACGAGCAGTACTTC	CASSEDRAASYEQYF
TRBV19	TRBJ2-1	.	TRBD1	TGTGCCAGTAGTTGGACAGGGATGAGCGATGAGCAGTTCTTC	CASSWTGMSDEQFF
TRBV20-1	TRBJ2-3	many	.	TGCAGTGCTCCCCTGGGCCCATCCGATACGCAGTATTTT	CSAPLGPSDTQYF
TRBV28	TRBJ2-1	.	.	TGTGCCAGCAGTTTATCCAGGGAAGGGGTACACAATGAGCAGTTCTTC	CASSLSREGVHNEQFF
TRBV5-6	TRBJ1-3	.	.	TGTGCCAGCAGCTTGGAACAGCGTGGCTCTGGAAACACCATATATTTT	CASSLEQRGSGNTIYF
TRBV5-1	TRBJ2-3	few	.	TGCGCCAGCAGGATGTCGGTAGATACGCAGTATTTT	CASRMSVDTQYF
TRBV2	TRBJ1-1	few	.	TGTGCCAGCAGATTTACACAGGGACCTTATAACACTGAAGCTTTCTTT	CASRFTQGPYNTEAFF
TRBV7-2	TRBJ2-7	many	.	TGTGCCAGCAGCTTAGTTAGGGGTCAAGCCGAGCAGTACTTC	CASSLVRGQAEQYF
TRBV20-1	TRBJ2-4	.	.	TGCAGTGCCAGCCTTAGTGGGAACCGAAACATTCAGTACTTC	CSASLSGNRNIQYF
TRBV7-9	TRBJ1-2	many	TRBD1	TGTGCCAGCAGCCTGGACAGGGCCAGCTTC	CASSLDRASF
TRBV19	TRBJ2-5	.	TRBD2	TGTGCCAGTAGTATACCGGGAGGGGGAGAGACCCAGTACTTC	CASSIPGGGETQYF
TRBV19	TRBJ1-4	many	.	TGTGCCAGTAGTATTCCACCCGGCCTTAATGAAAAACTGTTTTTT	CASSIPPGLNEKLFF
TRBV6-1	TRBJ1-1	many	.	TGTGCCAGCAGTCCCCTCGGGGGCAGCCTGAACACTGAAGCTTTCTTT	CASSPLGGSLNTEAFF
TRBV7-3	TRBJ1-2	many	.	TGTGCCAGCAGCCCCACCGCAGGCTATGGCTACACCTTC	CASSPTAGYGYTF
TRBV6-2/TRBV6-3	TRBJ2-7	many	TRBD1	TGTGCCAGCAGTTGGGATCAGGGGGCGAATCTTTTCGAGCAGTACTTC	CASSWDQGANLFEQYF
TRBV7-2	TRBJ1-2	many	.	TGTGCCAGCAGCTTAACGCGGGACTATGGCTACACCTTC	CASSLTRDYGYTF
TRBV15	TRBJ2-1	.	TRBD1	TGTGCCACCAGCCTTACTCACCTCAGAGGGACAGGGGTTCGGAATGAGCAGTTCTTC	CATSLTHLRGTGVRNEQFF
TRBV7-2	TRBJ1-2	few	.	TGTGCCAGCAGCCCGGACCGTCGGGGGGCTAACTATGGCTACACCTTC	CASSPDRRGANYGYTF
TRBV19	TRBJ1-2	.	.	TGTGCCAGTAGTATAGACTCAGACAGAGCCTATGGCTACACCTTC	CASSIDSDRAYGYTF
TRBV6-2/TRBV6-3	TRBJ2-1	.	.	TGTGCCAGCAGTTACCCTCAGGGGGCGGGAGTAATGGTCAATGAGCAGTTCTTC	CASSYPQGAGVMVNEQFF
TRBV28	TRBJ2-3	many	TRBD2	TGTGCCGCGGCCGGGCTAGCGGGAGCCACAGATACGCAGTATTTT	CAAAGLAGATDTQYF
TRBV7-9	TRBJ1-4	.	.	TGTGCCAGCAGCTTAGCGGCGGAGCGGCATGAAAAACTGTTTTTT	CASSLAAERHEKLFF
TRBV7-2	TRBJ1-2	many	TRBD1	TGTGCCAGCAGCCCAGGGACAGGGGAGGGGAAAGGCTACACCTTC	CASSPGTGEGKGYTF
TRBV5-4	TRBJ2-2	few	.	TGTGCCAGCAGCTTGGGACTTACTCAGGGGACCGGGGAGCTGTTTTTT	CASSLGLTQGTGELFF
TRBV7-2	TRBJ1-2	.	TRBD1	TGTGCCAGCAGCTTGGGACAGAAAAACTATGGCTACACCTTC	CASSLGQKNYGYTF
TRBV7-2	TRBJ2-1	many	.	TGTGCCAGCGGCTCTGGTCTGGGGGCCGCGTGGAATGAGCAGTTCTTC	CASGSGLGAAWNEQFF
TRBV27	TRBJ1-1	few	TRBD1	TGTGCCAGCAGTTTGAGGGGGCGATACACTGAAGCTTTCTTT	CASSLRGRYTEAFF
TRBV28	TRBJ2-7	.	.	TGTGCCAGCAGTTTAATAAATCCCTACGAGCAGTACTTC	CASSLINPYEQYF